This TCR beta chain was sequenced during a study of cytomegalovirus exposure and HLA in healthy donors. Method: immunoSEQ multiplex PCR; TCRdb's copy keeps in-frame clones and lacks some. The top ten hold around 7.2% of the sample, which has some 200,000 clones, about 89% seen once. Comment on this clone: Its antigen is not identified.

Findings and limits, study-wide: The study listed some 160 cytomegalovirus-associated TCR beta chains. In vitro data verified a few CMV-associated chains as specific for CMV antigens.

The V gene's germline CDR1 is SQVTM and CDR2 ANQGSEA. V shed 7 bases and J 1 base; nucleotides not matched to a gene: 4. The CDR3 sequence is 13 residues long. The genes are TRBV29-1 and TRBJ2-1, with 7 bases that match TRBD1. Material for sequencing was PBMCs. The sequence derives from a man younger than 45 in good health and CMV-seropositive. The CDR3 loop is CSAGTESYNEQFF. CDR3 coding DNA: TGCAGCGCGGGGACAGAATCCTACAATGAGCAGTTCTTC.